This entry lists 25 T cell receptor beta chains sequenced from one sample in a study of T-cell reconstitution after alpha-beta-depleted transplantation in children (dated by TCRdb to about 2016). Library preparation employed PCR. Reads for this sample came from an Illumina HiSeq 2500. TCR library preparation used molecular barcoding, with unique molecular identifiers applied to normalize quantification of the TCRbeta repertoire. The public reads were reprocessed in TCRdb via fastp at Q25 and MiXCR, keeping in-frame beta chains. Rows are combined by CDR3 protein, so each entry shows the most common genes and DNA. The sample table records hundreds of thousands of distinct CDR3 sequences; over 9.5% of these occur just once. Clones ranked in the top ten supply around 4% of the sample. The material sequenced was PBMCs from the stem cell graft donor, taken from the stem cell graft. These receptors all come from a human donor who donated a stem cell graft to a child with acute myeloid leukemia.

The CDR3 loop reads CASSPLVGDQGYF. The CDR3 DNA follows: TGTGCCAGCTCACCACTCGTAGGAGACCAAGGGTATTTT. The rearrangement links TRBV18 to TRBJ2-3; D is undetermined. The CDR3 is 13 residues long. The V and J ends lost 1 base and 14 bases respectively, with 16 bases between them. Germline V lookup: CDR1 KGHSH, CDR2 LQKENI.

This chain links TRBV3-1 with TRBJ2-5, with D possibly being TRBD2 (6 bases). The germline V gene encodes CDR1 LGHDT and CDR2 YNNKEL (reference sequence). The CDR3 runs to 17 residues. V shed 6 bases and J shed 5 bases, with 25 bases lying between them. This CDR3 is CASRQPGLANLGETQYF. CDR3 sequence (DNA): TGTGCCAGCAGGCAACCAGGTCTAGCGAATCTGGGGGAGACCCAGTACTTC.

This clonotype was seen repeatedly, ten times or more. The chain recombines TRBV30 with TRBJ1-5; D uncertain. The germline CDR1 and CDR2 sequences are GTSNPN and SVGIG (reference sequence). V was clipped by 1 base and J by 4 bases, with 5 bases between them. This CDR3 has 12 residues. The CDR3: CAWSALNQPQHF. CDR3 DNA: TGTGCCTGGAGTGCCCTAAATCAGCCCCAGCATTTT.

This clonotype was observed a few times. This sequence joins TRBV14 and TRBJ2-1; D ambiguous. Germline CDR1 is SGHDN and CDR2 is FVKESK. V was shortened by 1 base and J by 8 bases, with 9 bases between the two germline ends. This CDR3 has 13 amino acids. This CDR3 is CASSQARNDEQFF. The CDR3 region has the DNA TGTGCCAGCAGCCAAGCCAGGAACGATGAGCAGTTCTTC.

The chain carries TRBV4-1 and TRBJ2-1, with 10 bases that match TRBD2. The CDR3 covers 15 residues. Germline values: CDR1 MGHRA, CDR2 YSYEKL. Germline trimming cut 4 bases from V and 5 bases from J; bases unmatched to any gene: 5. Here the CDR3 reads CASSPSGRSNNEQFF. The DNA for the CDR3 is TGCGCCAGCAGCCCTAGCGGGAGAAGCAACAATGAGCAGTTCTTC.

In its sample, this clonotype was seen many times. CDR3 sequence reads: CASSQAQWGVRTEAFF. In nucleotides, the CDR3 is TGCGCCAGCAGCCAAGCCCAGTGGGGGGTACGGACTGAAGCTTTCTTT. V gene TRBV4-1 combines with J gene TRBJ1-1, with a possible D match to TRBD1 (5 bases). The CDR3 consists of 16 residues. The germline V gene encodes CDR1 MGHRA and CDR2 YSYEKL. V was cut by 1 base and J by 5 bases, with 17 bases left in between.

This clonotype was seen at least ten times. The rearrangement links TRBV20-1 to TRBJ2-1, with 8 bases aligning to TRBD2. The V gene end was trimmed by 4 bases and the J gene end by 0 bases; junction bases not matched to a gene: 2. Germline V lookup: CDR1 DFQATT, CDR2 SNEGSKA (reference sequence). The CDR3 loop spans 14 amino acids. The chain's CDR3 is CSAISGSSYNEQFF. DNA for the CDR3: TGCAGTGCTATCAGCGGGAGCTCCTACAATGAGCAGTTCTTC.

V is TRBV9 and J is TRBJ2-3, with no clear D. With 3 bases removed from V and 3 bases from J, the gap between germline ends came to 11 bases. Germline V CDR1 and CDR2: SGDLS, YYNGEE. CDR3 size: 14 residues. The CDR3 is CASSETRRTDTQYF. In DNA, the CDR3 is TGTGCCAGCAGCGAGACCCGTCGGACAGATACGCAGTATTTT.

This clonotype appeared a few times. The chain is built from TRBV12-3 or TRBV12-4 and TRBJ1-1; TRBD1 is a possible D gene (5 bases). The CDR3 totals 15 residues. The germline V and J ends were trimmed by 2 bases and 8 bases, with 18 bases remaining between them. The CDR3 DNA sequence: TGTGCCAGCAGTTTATTGGGTGGAGCAAGGGGCGAAGCTTTCTTT. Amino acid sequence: CASSLLGGARGEAFF.

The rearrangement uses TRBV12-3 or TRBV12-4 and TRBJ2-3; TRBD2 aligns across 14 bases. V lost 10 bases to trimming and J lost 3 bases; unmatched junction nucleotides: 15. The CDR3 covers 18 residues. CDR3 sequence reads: CAICSPGLAGVGTDTQYF. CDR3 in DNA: TGTGCCATCTGTTCACCGGGACTAGCGGGAGTGGGTACAGATACGCAGTATTTT.

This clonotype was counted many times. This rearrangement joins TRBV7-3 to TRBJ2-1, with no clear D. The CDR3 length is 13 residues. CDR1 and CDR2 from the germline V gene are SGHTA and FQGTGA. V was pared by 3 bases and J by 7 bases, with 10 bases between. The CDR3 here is CASSLTLGNEQFF. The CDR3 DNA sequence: TGTGCCAGCAGCTTGACCTTGGGAAATGAGCAGTTCTTC.

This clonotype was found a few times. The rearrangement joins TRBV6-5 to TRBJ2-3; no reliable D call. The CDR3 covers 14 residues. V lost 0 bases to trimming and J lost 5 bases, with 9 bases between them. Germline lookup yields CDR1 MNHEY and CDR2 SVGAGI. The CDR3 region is CASSYSKLGDTQYF. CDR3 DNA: TGTGCCAGCAGTTACTCCAAACTGGGAGATACGCAGTATTTT.

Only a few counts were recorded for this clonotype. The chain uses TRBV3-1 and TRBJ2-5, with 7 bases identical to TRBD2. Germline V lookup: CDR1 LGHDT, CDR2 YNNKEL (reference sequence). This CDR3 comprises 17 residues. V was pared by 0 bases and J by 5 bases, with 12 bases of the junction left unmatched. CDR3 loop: CASSQDRAGRNWETQYF. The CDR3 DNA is TGTGCCAGCAGCCAAGATCGAGCGGGACGAAATTGGGAGACCCAGTACTTC.

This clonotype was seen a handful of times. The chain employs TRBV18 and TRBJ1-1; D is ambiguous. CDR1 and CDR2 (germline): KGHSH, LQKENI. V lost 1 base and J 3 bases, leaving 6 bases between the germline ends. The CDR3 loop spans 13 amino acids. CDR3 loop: CASSPLIDTEAFF. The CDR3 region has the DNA TGTGCCAGCTCACCACTTATAGACACTGAAGCTTTCTTT.

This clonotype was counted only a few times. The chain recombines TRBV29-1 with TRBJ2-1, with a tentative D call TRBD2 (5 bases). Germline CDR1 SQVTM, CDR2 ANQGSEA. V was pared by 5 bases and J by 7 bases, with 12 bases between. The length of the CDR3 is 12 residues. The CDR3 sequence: CSVRGSGNEQFF. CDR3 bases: TGCAGCGTTAGAGGGTCGGGGAATGAGCAGTTCTTC.

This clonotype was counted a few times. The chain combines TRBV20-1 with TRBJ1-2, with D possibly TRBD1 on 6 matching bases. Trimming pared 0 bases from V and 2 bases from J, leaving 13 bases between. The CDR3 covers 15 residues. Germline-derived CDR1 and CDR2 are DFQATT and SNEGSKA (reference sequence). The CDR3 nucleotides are TGCAGTGCTAGAGACGTGGGGGGGCCCAACTATGGCTACACCTTC. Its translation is CSARDVGGPNYGYTF.

The CDR3 loop reads CASSHVTGYEQYF. The CDR3 DNA follows: TGTGCCAGCAGCCATGTAACAGGCTACGAGCAGTACTTC. The chain has TRBV3-1 and TRBJ2-7; D is possibly TRBD1 (5 bases). V was pared by 3 bases and J by 3 bases, with 9 bases between. Germline values: CDR1 LGHDT, CDR2 YNNKEL (reference sequence). The CDR3 loop spans 13 amino acids.

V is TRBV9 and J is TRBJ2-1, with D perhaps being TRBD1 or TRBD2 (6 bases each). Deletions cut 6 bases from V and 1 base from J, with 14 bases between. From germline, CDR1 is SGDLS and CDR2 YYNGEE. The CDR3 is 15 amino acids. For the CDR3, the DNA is TGTGCCAGCACCCTAGGGGGGAGTTCCTACAATGAGCAGTTCTTC. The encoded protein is CASTLGGSSYNEQFF.

The CDR3 sequence: CASSLASLAGAGETQYF. In DNA form, the CDR3 reads TGTGCCAGCAGCTTAGCGTCGCTAGCGGGAGCCGGGGAGACCCAGTACTTC. V is TRBV7-2 and J is TRBJ2-5; TRBD2 aligns across 10 bases. CDR1 is SGHTA and CDR2 is FQGNSA in the germline V gene. The CDR3 has 17 amino acids. The trim removed 0 bases at V and 5 bases at J, leaving 9 bases unmatched.

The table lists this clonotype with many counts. CDR3 sequence (DNA): TGTGCCAGCAGCTTGCTGACTAGCGGGAGTTCCAATGAGCAGTTCTTC. Translation: CASSLLTSGSSNEQFF. The chain links TRBV7-9 to TRBJ2-1; 12 bases align to TRBD2. The germline gives CDR1 SEHNR, CDR2 FQNEAQ (reference sequence). The J segment lost 6 bases and the V segment lost 3 bases, leaving 6 bases of the junction unmatched. The CDR3 has 16 amino acids.

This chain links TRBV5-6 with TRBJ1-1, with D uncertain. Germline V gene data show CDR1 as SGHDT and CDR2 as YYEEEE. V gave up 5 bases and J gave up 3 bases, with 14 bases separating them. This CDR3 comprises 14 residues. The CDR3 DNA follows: TGTGCCAGCAGTCGCCCCTTGCTACACACTGAAGCTTTCTTT. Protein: CASSRPLLHTEAFF. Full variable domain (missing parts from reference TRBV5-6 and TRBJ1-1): DAGVTQSPTHLIKTRGQQVTLRCSPKSGHDTVSWYQQALGQGPQFIFQYYEEEERQRGNFPDRFSGHQFPNYSSELNVNALLLGDSALYLCASSRPLLHTEAFFGQGTRLTVV.

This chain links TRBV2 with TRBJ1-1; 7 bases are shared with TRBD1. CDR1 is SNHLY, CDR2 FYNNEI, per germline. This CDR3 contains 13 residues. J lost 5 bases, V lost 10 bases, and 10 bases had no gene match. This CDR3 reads CAIRGGDRTEAFF. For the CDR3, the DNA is TGTGCCATCAGGGGGGGGGATCGGACTGAAGCTTTCTTT.

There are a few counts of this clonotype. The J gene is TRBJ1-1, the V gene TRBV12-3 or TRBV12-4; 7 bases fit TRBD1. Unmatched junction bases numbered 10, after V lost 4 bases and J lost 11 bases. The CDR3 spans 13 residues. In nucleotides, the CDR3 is TGTGCCAGCAGTTCTGACGGACAGGCAAGGGCTTTCTTT. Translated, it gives CASSSDGQARAFF.

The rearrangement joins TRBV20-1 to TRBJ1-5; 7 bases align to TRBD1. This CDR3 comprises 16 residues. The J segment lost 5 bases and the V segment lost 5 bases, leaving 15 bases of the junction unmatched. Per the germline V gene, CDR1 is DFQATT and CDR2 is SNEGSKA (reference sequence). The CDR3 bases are TGCAGTGCTGGACGGGACAGACCCATAGGAGATCAGCCCCAGCATTTT. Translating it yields CSAGRDRPIGDQPQHF.

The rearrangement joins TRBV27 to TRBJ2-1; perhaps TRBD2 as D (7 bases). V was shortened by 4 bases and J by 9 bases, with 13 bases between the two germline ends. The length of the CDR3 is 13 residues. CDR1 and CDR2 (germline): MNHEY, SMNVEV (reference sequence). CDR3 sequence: CASSWPRGREQFF. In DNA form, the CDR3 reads TGTGCCAGCAGTTGGCCGCGGGGGCGTGAGCAGTTCTTC.